Given below is one TCR beta chain in context. The antigen this receptor binds is unknown. Nothing much larger sits one base from this clone, and base qualities are not available. The CDR3 runs 14 residues from the cysteine to the phenylalanine. Just CDR3 DNA is preserved here, 42 bases in frame from base 1. V loses 2 bases, J loses 3 bases, and the germline ends lie 12 bases apart. As encoded in the germline V gene (reference sequence), CDR1 is SGHNT while CDR2 is YYREEE. TCRbeta CDR3 regions were amplified from genomic DNA using the immunoSEQ Assay, a bias-controlled multiplex PCR. For the original study's pipeline: The number of nucleated cells in each sample was estimated from the amplification of reference gene primers within the assay. Sequence reads were collapsed and filtered to measure the absolute abundance of every unique TCRbeta CDR3 rearrangement. For each sample, productive Simpson clonality was calculated as the square root of Simpson's diversity index over productive rearrangements. The table comes from immuneACCESS by way of TCRdb, which keeps in-frame sequences with V and J called. Part of the clones is missing from these tables; in studies checked, under half for an unresolved V gene and the rest for unknown reasons. That table supplies the V and J calls and clone size; D and trimming were determined from the DNA. Here the sample has 300,000 or so clones; roughly 86% occur a single time. The top ten clonotypes cover roughly 8% of the sample.

Samples from volunteer blood donors who had recovered from COVID-19 were contributed by a second Seattle source. Each collaborating institution followed its own protocols to collect whole blood in K2EDTA tubes. For TCRbeta analysis, collaborators shipped samples in one of three forms: frozen whole blood, isolated PBMCs, or DNA extracted from either of those sample types. This specimen comes from a study of blood T cell repertoires in COVID-19 (dated by TCRdb to 2018 to 2021). Looking at the study overall: The collaborator samples originated in the United States, Italy and Spain and spanned the acute and convalescent phases of COVID-19. The prospective study material was composed of cDNA or gDNA derived from T cells, B-cell-depleted T cells, or PBMCs. Subjects who had been exposed to COVID-19, were actively infected with it, or had recovered from it provided the deeply sampled blood TCRbeta repertoires that made up the dataset. The repertoires were made available in a free public database intended to serve as a resource for research on the immune response to SARS-CoV-2. Samples came from the ongoing ImmuneRACE study (first 160 participants) plus 1,254 subjects from 6 global collaborators. A de-identified subject ID, COVID-19 status, age in years and sex were almost always included in the sample metadata. Where available, HLA class I and class II types were obtained from metadata supplied by the sample provider rather than from assay-based typing. Study-wide findings and limitations: The quantity of clinical and demographic metadata differed by source and by participant and was supplied without curation.

The specimen was peripheral blood. This clonotype was obtained from a woman aged 45-60 years who had recovered from COVID-19. The chain is made from TRBV5-4 and TRBJ2-7; too little of a D gene remains to name it. CDR3 sequence: CASSLSLNGYEQYF. The nucleotide sequence reads as follows: TGTGCCAGCAGCTTAAGCCTTAATGGCTACGAGCAGTACTTC. Full variable domain (CDR3 extended with the reference TRBV5-4 and TRBJ2-7 proteins): ETGVTQSPTHLIKTRGQQVTLRCSSQSGHNTVSWYQQALGQGPQFIFQYYREEENGRGNFPPRFSGLQFPNYSSELNVNALELDDSALYLCASSLSLNGYEQYFGPGTRLTVT.